This T cell receptor beta chain emerged from a study of blood T cells in healthy people across ages. Sample-barcoded 5' priming and a J-beta primer mix drove a second PCR of roughly 7 to 11 cycles. TCRdb called the 5' RACE reads again in MiXCR, with one record for every CDR3 protein. The sample includes roughly 1,100,000 distinct CDR3 sequences, around 25% of them seen just once. CDR1 PRHDT and CDR2 FYEKMQ come from the germline V gene (reference sequence). The CDR3 consists of 15 residues. V trimming: 4 bases; J trimming: 5 bases; junction bases outside the gene matches: 5. General study results and limits: More naive CD4+ cells and higher diversity were found in long-lived than in aged donors.

A word on this clonotype: Its specificity is unknown.

Another study also made use of these data, one on T cells of mothers and their children. From that study: Barcodes for each sample and 2-4 random nucleotides were added by the M1S primer used in the second PCR. Slightly higher, non-significant overlap characterized related mother-child pairs relative to unrelated pairs.

The sequenced material came from blood. This clonotype was obtained from a girl aged 2 to 10 in good health. The chain joins TRBV13 to TRBJ2-7, with 13 bases matching TRBD2. CDR3 sequence reads: CASSSLTSGGNEQYF. The CDR3 nucleotides read TGTGCCAGCAGCTCCCTGACTAGCGGGGGGAACGAGCAGTACTTC.